The rows below give T cell receptor beta chains drawn from one sample of a study of Tregs in tolerant kidney transplant recipients. Libraries were prepared by immunoSEQ multiplex PCR; TCRdb keeps only in-frame clonotypes and omits some of them. This sample yields some 110,000 clones, of which roughly nine tenths are seen a single time; roughly 0.63% belongs to the top ten. Sequenced input: CD4+ T cells from blood. All receptors come from a human donor in good health. CDR3s include the opening cysteine and the closing phenylalanine or tryptophan.

V gene	CDR3 protein
TRBV7-2	CASSMATVDYEQYF
TRBV28	CASSFQSGSSYNEQFF
TRBV4-1	CASSQVGGNQPQHF
TRBV6-5	CASSYWGNTEAFF
TRBV6-1	CATRQGDLRNTEAFF
TRBV18	CASSPRTDNQPQHF
TRBV7-9	CASRGTGGPGNTIYF
TRBV6-5	CASSRKQGASGELFF
TRBV30	CAWARGYNEQFF
TRBV6-5	CASRRGQGTYNEQFF
TRBV7-6	CASSLAGVSTQYF
TRBV11-2	CASRPSGRFTYEQYF